This entry features one T cell receptor beta chain sequence. The CDR3 consists of 15 residues. Germline V CDR1 and CDR2: MNHEY, SVGAGI. The ends lost 8 bases at V and 3 bases at J; junction bases unmatched: 12. The sample belongs to a study of blood T cell repertoires in COVID-19. On the study more broadly: Acute-phase and convalescent COVID-19 samples originated in the United States, Italy and Spain. T cells, B-cell-depleted T cells, or PBMCs provided the cDNA or gDNA that served as material.

Original methodology: Nucleated cell counts were estimated from reference gene primer amplification. This table comes from immunoSEQ multiplex PCR, and its TCRdb copy is limited to in-frame clones, with some not included. The V and J calls and the clone size are those of that table, but D and trimming were determined from the DNA. Of about 220,000 clones in the sample, roughly nine tenths are singletons; the top ten hold roughly 0.7%. This sequence joins TRBV6-5 and TRBJ2-7, with 8 bases aligning to TRBD2. Sequenced sample: peripheral blood. The TCR sequence derives from a man aged 35-49 years with acute or convalescent COVID-19. This CDR3 is CASSRPRAGVYEQYF. As DNA, the CDR3 is TGTGCCAGCTCCAGGCCCCGAGCGGGAGTCTACGAGCAGTACTTC.